The 23 T cell receptor beta chains listed next were all sequenced from one sample in a study of prognosis after radiotherapy for stage I lung cancer (dated by TCRdb to about 2021). The sample was run on an Illumina HiSeq 3000. Two rounds of multiplex PCR were performed to amplify the TCR beta CDR3 region from genomic DNA. The first PCR round used primers specific to each TRBV and TRBJ gene, with sequences filed in Chinese patent CN105087789A. The public reads were reanalyzed by TCRdb: fastp trimming at Q25, MiXCR alignment, in-frame beta chains only. Rows are combined by CDR3 protein, so each entry shows the most common genes and DNA. The sample table records more than 13,000 distinct CDR3 sequences; roughly 27% of these occur just once. Together, the top ten hold around an eighth of the sample. Material: PBMCs, obtained before or after stereotactic body radiation therapy (not recorded which). These receptor sequences come from a donor over 45 with non-small cell lung cancer.

As for this clonotype: A far larger clone is just one base off, so this is likely a read error. The V gene is TRBV6-5, the J gene TRBJ1-5; TRBD1 might be the D (5 bases). This CDR3 contains 14 residues. The germline V gene has CDR1 MNHEY and CDR2 SVGAGI. V lost 5 bases and J 5 bases, leaving 13 bases between the germline ends. The CDR3 DNA reads TGTGCCAGCAGTACAAGACAGACAGATCAGCCCCAGCATTTT. It encodes CASSTRQTDQPQHF.

This clonotype was detected many times. The chain has TRBV20-1 and TRBJ2-3; 10 bases are shared with TRBD2. Germline CDR1 DFQATT, CDR2 SNEGSKA (reference sequence). The junction had 9 bases not matched to a gene; V was cut back by 3 bases and J by 6 bases. The CDR3 is made up of 15 amino acids. CDR3 in DNA: TGCAGTGCTAGTCCGACTAGCGGGCCGCCGGATACGCAGTATTTT. It encodes CSASPTSGPPDTQYF.

There are many counts of this clonotype. This chain joins TRBV10-3 and TRBJ2-2; TRBD1 is a possible D gene (6 bases). Germline CDR1 and CDR2: ENHRY and SYGVKD. This CDR3 is built from 15 residues. V lost 7 bases and J lost 4, with 16 bases in between. The CDR3 DNA reads as TGTGCCATCAAACCAGGAAAAGGGGGCACCGGGGAGCTGTTTTTT. Amino acids: CAIKPGKGGTGELFF.

As concerns this clonotype: Compared with germline, one end of the junction differs, possibly owing to a read error. This chain links TRBV6-2 or TRBV6-3 with TRBJ2-2, with D possibly TRBD1 on 6 matching bases. Germline V gene sequence: CDR1 MNHEY, CDR2 SVGEGT. The CDR3 extends over 15 amino acids. This CDR3 is CASSTGYEGPGKLFF. In DNA form, the CDR3 reads TGTGCCAGCAGTACAGGGTACGAAGGCCCCGGGAAGCTGTTTTTT.

This clonotype is medium-sized by share. The chain joins TRBV27 to TRBJ2-2; D possibly uses TRBD1 or TRBD2 (5 bases each). Trimming took 3 bases from V and 7 from J, leaving 15 bases between them. Looked up from germline, CDR1 is MNHEY and CDR2 is SMNVEV (reference sequence). The CDR3 consists of 15 residues. Here the CDR3 DNA reads TGTGCCAGCAGTTTTTATGAGGGGTACGGCGGGGAGCTGTTTTTT. Translation: CASSFYEGYGGELFF.

With respect to this clonotype: This clone may be a read error of a much larger clone one base away. The CDR3: CASIWDAGNTEAFF. The CDR3 DNA reads TGCGCCAGCATCTGGGACGCAGGGAACACTGAAGCTTTCTTT. The rearrangement links TRBV4-1 to TRBJ1-1; D is possibly TRBD1 (5 bases). Germline V gives CDR1 MGHRA, CDR2 YSYEKL. Trimming removed 7 bases from V and 1 base from J, with 13 bases in between. CDR3 size: 14 residues.

This clonotype is judged medium-sized. The chain recombines TRBV12-3 or TRBV12-4 with TRBJ2-7; D gene uncertain. Trimming pared 3 bases from V and 4 bases from J, leaving 7 bases between. CDR3 length equals 12 residues. The CDR3: CASSFFQYEQYF. The DNA for the CDR3 is TGTGCCAGCAGTTTTTTCCAATACGAGCAGTACTTC.

On this clonotype itself: Since a much larger clone is just one base distant, this may be a read error. CDR3 protein: CSVEQSTYTQYF. CDR3 in DNA: TGCAGCGTTGAACAGAGCACATATACGCAGTATTTT. The gene calls are TRBV29-1 and TRBJ2-3, with D unclear. Per the germline V gene, CDR1 is SQVTM and CDR2 is ANQGSEA. The CDR3 loop spans 12 amino acids.

This clonotype was counted many times. This rearrangement joins TRBV9 to TRBJ2-3, with 7 bases matching TRBD2. The V segment lost 3 bases and the J segment 2 bases; nucleotides outside the gene matches: 9. The V gene's germline CDR1 is SGDLS and CDR2 YYNGEE. This CDR3 is built from 16 residues. The CDR3 is CASSESGAGDTDTQYF. As DNA, the CDR3 is TGTGCCAGCAGCGAAAGTGGGGCGGGAGACACAGATACGCAGTATTTT.

This clonotype was counted many times. V and J are TRBV24-1 and TRBJ2-3; 8 positions match TRBD1. CDR3 size: 15 residues. J lost 2 bases, V lost 5 bases, and 5 bases had no gene match. CDR1 KGHDR and CDR2 SFDVKD come from the germline V gene. The CDR3 here is CATSAPDRATDTQYF. In DNA, the CDR3 is TGTGCCACCAGTGCCCCGGACAGGGCCACAGATACGCAGTATTTT.

This chain links TRBV27 with TRBJ2-5, with TRBD1 identical over 7 bases. CDR1 is MNHEY and CDR2 is SMNVEV in the germline V gene (reference sequence). CDR3 length: 14 residues. The trim removed 9 bases at V and 5 bases at J, leaving 12 bases unmatched. Here the CDR3 reads CASSTTGVGETQYF. DNA of the CDR3: TGTGCCAGTTCAACAACAGGGGTAGGCGAGACCCAGTACTTC.

A remark on this clonotype: A far more abundant clone sits one base away, making this likely a read error. The chain carries TRBV6-4 and TRBJ2-7; D unclear. V lost 5 bases to trimming and J lost 0 bases, with 14 bases between them. The CDR3 covers 15 residues. The germline gives CDR1 MRHNA, CDR2 SNTAGT. This CDR3 reads CASSYSNLDSYEQYF. DNA of the CDR3: TGTGCCAGCAGTTACAGTAATCTCGACTCCTACGAGCAGTACTTC.

About this clonotype itself: Compared with germline, one end of the junction differs, possibly owing to a read error. The CDR3 is CASIRTGNNGELFF. CDR3 bases: TGTGCCAGTATAAGGACGGGGAACAACGGGGAGCTGTTTTTT. V is TRBV28 and J is TRBJ2-2; a possible D gene is TRBD2 (5 bases). The CDR3 is made up of 14 amino acids. Germline-derived CDR1 and CDR2 are MDHEN and SYDVKM.

This rearrangement joins TRBV9 to TRBJ1-1, with 8 bases matching TRBD1. The CDR3 is made up of 14 amino acids. Trimming removed 4 bases from V and 4 bases from J; junction bases left unmatched: 6. Germline V gene sequence: CDR1 SGDLS, CDR2 YYNGEE. The CDR3 DNA follows: TGTGCCAGCAGCCCGACAGGGGTTTCCACTGAAGCTTTCTTT. This sequence encodes CASSPTGVSTEAFF.

At least ten counts were recorded for this clonotype. The chain carries TRBV30 and TRBJ2-7; 11 positions agree with TRBD1. Germline CDR1 reads GTSNPN; CDR2 reads SVGIG (reference sequence). V was pared by 6 bases and J by 4 bases, with 14 bases of the junction left unmatched. The CDR3 extends over 16 amino acids. DNA for the CDR3: TGTGCCTGCCTTTTACCTTCGGGACAGGGGGGGTACGAGCAGTACTTC. This gives the protein CACLLPSGQGGYEQYF. Complete variable domain (other parts from reference TRBV30 and TRBJ2-7): SQTIHQWPATLVQPVGSPLSLECTVEGTSNPNLYWYRQAAGRGLQLLFYSVGIGQISSEVPQNLSASRPQDRQFILSSKKLLLSDSGFYLCACLLPSGQGGYEQYFGPGTRLTVT.

This clonotype was detected many times. The J gene is TRBJ2-3, the V gene TRBV10-3; 9 nucleotides agree with TRBD1. V lost 6 bases to trimming and J lost 0 bases; unmatched junction nucleotides: 25. This CDR3 is 22 amino acids long. In germline, CDR1 is ENHRY, CDR2 SYGVKD. As DNA, the CDR3 is TGTGCCATCAGGGCGTCCATAGGACAGGGGCCGGCTACCGATTCTAGCACAGATACGCAGTATTTT. Translation: CAIRASIGQGPATDSSTDTQYF.

This clonotype has a count of ten or more. The chain carries TRBV9 and TRBJ1-3; D gene unclear. Germline V gene data show CDR1 as SGDLS and CDR2 as YYNGEE. With 5 bases removed from V and 0 bases from J, the gap between germline ends came to 9 bases. This CDR3 has 14 amino acids. CDR3 in DNA: TGTGCCAGCAGTGGTCCTTACTCTGGAAACACCATATATTTT. Protein: CASSGPYSGNTIYF.

In its sample, this clonotype ranks as medium-sized. The chain recombines TRBV28 with TRBJ2-1; 10 bases map to TRBD1. Trimming cost V 3 bases and J 9 bases; bases outside gene matches: 5. This CDR3 is built from 14 residues. The germline CDR1 and CDR2 sequences are MDHEN and SYDVKM. CDR3: CASSFPGTGAEQFF. The DNA of the CDR3 is TGTGCCAGCAGTTTTCCCGGGACAGGGGCTGAGCAGTTCTTC.

This clonotype was detected ten times or more. The junction shows a germline mismatch at one end, possibly a read error. The chain employs TRBV7-9 and TRBJ1-5; D not resolved. Germline V gene lookup returns CDR1 SEHNR and CDR2 FQNEAQ (reference sequence). The CDR3 has 11 amino acids. CDR3 DNA sequence: TGTGCCAGCCCCATAGGCCGAGCTACGGATTTT. It is translated as CASPIGRATDF.

This clonotype was detected ten times or more. The rearrangement joins TRBV5-8 to TRBJ2-5; 12 nucleotides line up with TRBD1. The V segment lost 2 bases and the J segment 5 bases; nucleotides outside the gene matches: 13. CDR3 length equals 18 residues. Germline V gene data show CDR1 as SGHTS and CDR2 as YDEGEE. The CDR3 DNA reads TGTGCCAGCAGCTTCGGGGGACAGGGGGCCGTGATTGCGGAGACCCAGTACTTC. The encoded protein is CASSFGGQGAVIAETQYF.

In this sample, this clonotype turned up many times. A read error may explain this, as a much larger clone is one base away. The chain carries TRBV30 and TRBJ1-1; the D is unclear. The V gene's germline CDR1 is GTSNPN and CDR2 SVGIG (reference sequence). Trimming pared 5 bases from V and 0 bases from J, leaving 10 bases between. The CDR3 is made up of 13 amino acids. The DNA of the CDR3 is TGTGCCTGGGCGGAGTGTATGAACACTGAAGCTTTCTTT. Translation gives CAWAECMNTEAFF.

This clonotype was observed a handful of times. This may come from a read error, since a much larger clone is one base off. The chain is built from TRBV14 and TRBJ2-7; possibly TRBD1 or TRBD2 for D (5 bases each). CDR1 and CDR2 (germline): SGHDN, FVKESK. The length of the CDR3 is 13 residues. CDR3 bases: TGTGCCAGCAGCCAATTCCTATCTCCGGGGCAGCACTTC. Its translation: CASSQFLSPGQHF. Full variable domain (outside the CDR3, taken from reference TRBV14 and TRBJ2-7): EAGVTQFPSHSVIEKGQTVTLRCDPISGHDNLYWYRRVMGKEIKFLLHFVKESKQDESGMPNNRFLAERTGGTYSTLKVQPAELEDSGVYFCASSQFLSPGQHFGPGTRLTVT.

This clonotype was seen ten or more times. V gene TRBV28 combines with J gene TRBJ2-4; no clear D. The V end was cut by 2 bases, the J end by 0 bases, with 5 bases between. The CDR3 length is 14 residues. Per germline, CDR1 MDHEN and CDR2 SYDVKM. The CDR3 nucleotides read TGTGCCAGCAGTTTAGGATTAGCCAAAAACATTCAGTACTTC. Amino acid sequence: CASSLGLAKNIQYF.